A single sample is the source of the 7 T cell receptor beta chains below, sequenced in a study of beta chain features in type 1 diabetes. Expressed TCRB transcripts were sequenced after all isolated RNA was converted to cDNA. The data were produced by immunoSEQ multiplex PCR, yet TCRdb's version contains in-frame clones alone and is incomplete. The sample has some 150,000 clones, less than 8.5% seen once. The sample taken for sequencing was central memory CD4+ T cells from blood. Every receptor here comes from a woman aged 25 to 39 in good health.

This clone was observed a handful of times. The chain employs TRBV2 and TRBJ1-2; 8 bases line up with TRBD1. This CDR3 comprises 14 residues. V lost 1 base and J lost 7; bases outside the gene matches: 5. In germline, CDR1 is SNHLY, CDR2 FYNNEI. CDR3 in amino acids: CASSEEGTGGGYTF. CDR3 nucleotides: TGTGCCAGCAGTGAAGAGGGGACAGGTGGTGGCTACACCTTC. Full variable domain (remainder filled in from reference TRBV2 and TRBJ1-2): EPEVTQTPSHQVTQMGQEVILRCVPISNHLYFYWYRQILGQKVEFLVSFYNNEISEKSEIFDDQFSVERPDGSNFTLKIRSTKLEDSAMYFCASSEEGTGGGYTFGSGTRLTVV.

This clone has a count of ten or more. This rearrangement joins TRBV30 to TRBJ1-2; D is undetermined. Trimming took off 2 bases at V and 11 bases at J, with 12 bases between the two ends. The CDR3 consists of 11 residues. The V gene's germline CDR1 is GTSNPN and CDR2 SVGIG (reference sequence). DNA for the CDR3: TGTGCCTGGAGTCGTAGCGGGATTTACACCTTC. Protein sequence: CAWSRSGIYTF.

This chain uses TRBV30 with TRBJ2-1, with TRBD2 matching over 12 bases. The germline CDR1 and CDR2 sequences are GTSNPN and SVGIG (reference sequence). This CDR3 contains 15 residues. V was pared by 4 bases and J by 6 bases, with 7 bases of the junction left unmatched. DNA for the CDR3: TGTGCCTGGAAACCACTAGCGGGAGGTTTCAATGAGCAGTTCTTC. Its protein product is CAWKPLAGGFNEQFF.

J is TRBJ2-4 and V is TRBV30; TRBD2 matches 7 bases. The germline V gene encodes CDR1 GTSNPN and CDR2 SVGIG (reference sequence). The ends lost 4 bases at V and 0 bases at J; junction bases unmatched: 6. The CDR3 has 15 residues. The CDR3 reads CAWNSAGLAKNIQYF. The CDR3 nucleotides read TGTGCCTGGAACTCAGCGGGATTAGCCAAAAACATTCAGTACTTC.

As concerns this clone: A much larger clone lies a single base off, so this may be a read error. V and J are TRBV18 and TRBJ1-4, with a tentative D call TRBD1 (5 bases). Germline-derived CDR1 and CDR2 are KGHSH and LQKENI. V was shortened by 8 bases and J by 0 bases, with 7 bases between the two germline ends. The CDR3 is 13 amino acids. The CDR3 loop reads CASRGTTNEKLFF. DNA of the CDR3: TGTGCCAGCCGGGGGACAACTAATGAAAAACTGTTTTTT.

This clone has only a few counts. CDR3 amino acids: CASSLGLAGLGTQYF. The CDR3 DNA reads TGTGCCAGCAGCTTAGGACTAGCGGGATTGGGGACCCAGTACTTC. The genes are TRBV11-3 and TRBJ2-5; 11 nucleotides align to TRBD2. Trimming took 1 base from V and 7 from J; bases not matched to a gene: 5. The CDR3 runs to 15 residues. Per germline, CDR1 SGHNT and CDR2 YENEEA.

This clone has just a few counts. The chain combines TRBV5-1 with TRBJ2-1, with 10 nucleotides matching TRBD1. The V segment lost 5 bases and the J segment 4 bases; nucleotides outside the gene matches: 9. From germline, CDR1 is SGHRS and CDR2 YFSETQ. The CDR3 loop spans 16 amino acids. The CDR3 region has the DNA TGCGCCAGCAGAGAAACCGGGACAGGGGAGTACAATGAGCAGTTCTTC. Amino acid sequence: CASRETGTGEYNEQFF. The variable domain in full, completed from reference TRBV5-1 and TRBJ2-1, reads KAGVTQTPRYLIKTRGQQVTLSCSPISGHRSVSWYQQTPGQGLQFLFEYFSETQRNKGNFPGRFSGRQFSNSRSEMNVSTLELGDSALYLCASRETGTGEYNEQFFGPGTRLTVL.